The rows below give T cell receptor beta chains drawn from one sample of a study of cytomegalovirus exposure and HLA in healthy donors. Only in-frame clones appear in the TCRdb table, and some are missing; sequencing was by immunoSEQ multiplex PCR. Of roughly 160,000 clones in the sample, about four fifths were seen once. The sequencing input was PBMCs. All receptors come from a young man in good health and CMV-seronegative. CDR3s include the opening cysteine and the closing phenylalanine or tryptophan. Fields, in order: clone size, J gene, D gene, V gene, CDR3 DNA, CDR3 protein. The D gene is left open where the match is weak. Size is stated for part of the rows, as once, few or many counts, or as a class when the clone is expanded.

clone_size: -; j_call: TRBJ2-1; d_call: TRBD2; v_call: TRBV7-9; cdr3_nt: TGTGCCAGCAGCGCGGGACTAGCGGGGGGTTCGTATTACAATGAGCAGTTCTTC; cdr3_aa: CASSAGLAGGSYYNEQFF
clone_size: -; j_call: TRBJ2-3; d_call: -; v_call: TRBV5-6; cdr3_nt: TGTGCCAGCAGCTTGGCCCAGGGCCTCACAGATACGCAGTATTTT; cdr3_aa: CASSLAQGLTDTQYF
clone_size: -; j_call: TRBJ1-3; d_call: TRBD1; v_call: TRBV7-3; cdr3_nt: TGTGCCAGCAGCTCTGGACAGGCACCAACCTCTGGAAACACCATATATTTT; cdr3_aa: CASSSGQAPTSGNTIYF
clone_size: -; j_call: TRBJ2-5; d_call: -; v_call: TRBV27; cdr3_nt: TGTGCCAGCAGTCCCTATTCGCTGTCCGGGTACCAAGAGACCCAGTACTTC; cdr3_aa: CASSPYSLSGYQETQYF
clone_size: -; j_call: TRBJ2-1; d_call: TRBD2; v_call: TRBV9; cdr3_nt: TGTGCCAGCAGCGCCGGGGGGGGCTTAATTTACAATGAGCAGTTCTTC; cdr3_aa: CASSAGGGLIYNEQFF
clone_size: -; j_call: TRBJ2-5; d_call: TRBD2; v_call: TRBV14; cdr3_nt: TGTGCCAGCAGCCAAGTTTGGCTAGCGGGGGGGCAAGAGACCCAGTACTTC; cdr3_aa: CASSQVWLAGGQETQYF
clone_size: -; j_call: TRBJ2-2; d_call: -; v_call: TRBV18; cdr3_nt: TGTGCCAGCTCACCACCGGTCGGCAGGGTCCCCGGGGAGCTGTTTTTT; cdr3_aa: CASSPPVGRVPGELFF
clone_size: -; j_call: TRBJ2-2; d_call: TRBD1; v_call: TRBV28; cdr3_nt: TGTGCCAGCAGATTCAGGGGGCTTAACACCGGGGAGCTGTTTTTT; cdr3_aa: CASRFRGLNTGELFF
clone_size: few; j_call: TRBJ1-1; d_call: TRBD1; v_call: TRBV6-6; cdr3_nt: TGTGCCAGCTGGGGAGGGGACAGGGGGGCGAACACTGAAGCTTTCTTT; cdr3_aa: CASWGGDRGANTEAFF
clone_size: -; j_call: TRBJ2-7; d_call: TRBD1; v_call: TRBV9; cdr3_nt: TGTGCCAGCAGCGTAGGGGGACAGGTCCACGAGCAGTACTTC; cdr3_aa: CASSVGGQVHEQYF
clone_size: -; j_call: TRBJ1-5; d_call: TRBD1; v_call: TRBV5-6; cdr3_nt: TGTGCCAGCAGCTTGGCAGGGGGAGATCAGCCCCAGCATTTT; cdr3_aa: CASSLAGGDQPQHF
clone_size: -; j_call: TRBJ2-2; d_call: -; v_call: TRBV29-1; cdr3_nt: TGCGGGGGGGCGAGGGGGACCGGGGAGCTGTTTTTT; cdr3_aa: CGGARGTGELFF
clone_size: -; j_call: TRBJ2-3; d_call: TRBD2; v_call: TRBV6-6; cdr3_nt: TGTGCCAGCAGTTACTCGTCGGGAGGAAACACAGATACGCAGTATTTT; cdr3_aa: CASSYSSGGNTDTQYF
clone_size: -; j_call: TRBJ1-1; d_call: TRBD1; v_call: TRBV11-2; cdr3_nt: TGTGCCAGCAGGTTTGCCGGGACAGACACTGAAGCTTTCTTT; cdr3_aa: CASRFAGTDTEAFF
clone_size: -; j_call: TRBJ2-7; d_call: TRBD1; v_call: TRBV5-6; cdr3_nt: TGTGCCAGCAGCTACCGACAGGGGGCCTACGAGCAGTACTTC; cdr3_aa: CASSYRQGAYEQYF
clone_size: -; j_call: TRBJ2-2; d_call: TRBD1; v_call: TRBV19; cdr3_nt: TGTGCCAGTACGACTCAGACAGGGTTGAACACCGGGGAGCTGTTTTTT; cdr3_aa: CASTTQTGLNTGELFF
clone_size: -; j_call: TRBJ1-5; d_call: TRBD1; v_call: TRBV28; cdr3_nt: TGTGCCAGCCGGTCCCGGGACAGGGCCGGGGGGGTCCAGCCCCAGCATTTT; cdr3_aa: CASRSRDRAGGVQPQHF
clone_size: -; j_call: TRBJ1-2; d_call: -; v_call: TRBV30; cdr3_nt: TGTGCCTGGGGGGACTCCTTCCTACGGGGCTACACCTTC; cdr3_aa: CAWGDSFLRGYTF
clone_size: -; j_call: TRBJ1-4; d_call: -; v_call: TRBV19; cdr3_nt: TGTGCCAGTAGTAACAGGGAGAATGAAAAACTGTTTTTT; cdr3_aa: CASSNRENEKLFF
clone_size: -; j_call: TRBJ1-4; d_call: TRBD1; v_call: TRBV19; cdr3_nt: TGTGCCAGTAGTACCAGGGGGCGATACGAAAAACTGTTTTTT; cdr3_aa: CASSTRGRYEKLFF
clone_size: -; j_call: TRBJ2-5; d_call: -; v_call: TRBV5-1; cdr3_nt: TGCGCCAGCAGCTTTTCGGAGACCCAGTACTTC; cdr3_aa: CASSFSETQYF
clone_size: -; j_call: TRBJ2-5; d_call: -; v_call: TRBV27; cdr3_nt: TGTGCCAGCCTCCCCGGCAGCGGAGACCAAGAGACCCAGTACTTC; cdr3_aa: CASLPGSGDQETQYF
clone_size: few; j_call: TRBJ1-5; d_call: TRBD1; v_call: TRBV10-3; cdr3_nt: TGTGCCGGACGACAGGGGGAGGGTCAGCCCCAGCATTTT; cdr3_aa: CAGRQGEGQPQHF
clone_size: -; j_call: TRBJ2-3; d_call: TRBD2; v_call: TRBV7-3; cdr3_nt: TGTGCCAGCAGCAAGGGACTAGCGGGAGTCACAGATACGCAGTATTTT; cdr3_aa: CASSKGLAGVTDTQYF
clone_size: -; j_call: TRBJ2-7; d_call: -; v_call: TRBV11-3; cdr3_nt: TGTGCCAGCAGCTTAACCAGTTCCTACGAGCAGTACTTC; cdr3_aa: CASSLTSSYEQYF
clone_size: -; j_call: TRBJ2-5; d_call: -; v_call: TRBV5-4; cdr3_nt: TGTGCCAGCAGCTTAGGGCTCGGGGCCCAGTACTTC; cdr3_aa: CASSLGLGAQYF
clone_size: -; j_call: TRBJ2-1; d_call: -; v_call: TRBV11-3; cdr3_nt: TGTGCCAGCAGCGTGACAGTTGGAGAGCAGTTCTTC; cdr3_aa: CASSVTVGEQFF
clone_size: -; j_call: TRBJ1-1; d_call: TRBD1; v_call: TRBV5-1; cdr3_nt: TGCGCCAGCCGGACAGGGGATAATACTGACACTGAAGCTTTCTTT; cdr3_aa: CASRTGDNTDTEAFF
clone_size: -; j_call: TRBJ1-5; d_call: -; v_call: TRBV30; cdr3_nt: TGTGCCTGGGCGAGGGGGGAGGGTCAGCCCCAGCATTTT; cdr3_aa: CAWARGEGQPQHF
clone_size: -; j_call: TRBJ2-1; d_call: -; v_call: TRBV19; cdr3_nt: TGTGCCAGTAGTCATCGGACTATCGAAGGAAGTGAGCAGTTCTTC; cdr3_aa: CASSHRTIEGSEQFF
clone_size: -; j_call: TRBJ1-2; d_call: TRBD1; v_call: TRBV7-9; cdr3_nt: TGTGCCAGCAGCTTAGCGACAGGGGCCGGTGGCTACACCTTC; cdr3_aa: CASSLATGAGGYTF
clone_size: -; j_call: TRBJ2-7; d_call: TRBD1; v_call: TRBV5-5; cdr3_nt: TGTGCCAGCAGCTTCGGGACAGGGTTCGACGAGCAGTACTTC; cdr3_aa: CASSFGTGFDEQYF
clone_size: -; j_call: TRBJ1-5; d_call: TRBD1; v_call: TRBV6-1; cdr3_nt: TGTGCCAGCAGTGAAGGGACAGGGGCCAATCAGCCCCAGCATTTT; cdr3_aa: CASSEGTGANQPQHF
clone_size: -; j_call: TRBJ2-7; d_call: -; v_call: TRBV13; cdr3_nt: TGTGCCAGCAGCTTACGGGGGACTCTCTCCTACGAGCAGTACTTC; cdr3_aa: CASSLRGTLSYEQYF
clone_size: -; j_call: TRBJ2-7; d_call: TRBD1; v_call: TRBV7-3; cdr3_nt: TGTGCCAGCGCTCTGAGACAGGGATTACCCTACGAGCAGTACTTC; cdr3_aa: CASALRQGLPYEQYF
clone_size: -; j_call: TRBJ2-2; d_call: TRBD1; v_call: TRBV11-3; cdr3_nt: TGTGCCAGCAGCACCGGGACAGGTGGGGAGCTGTTTTTT; cdr3_aa: CASSTGTGGELFF
clone_size: -; j_call: TRBJ2-7; d_call: -; v_call: TRBV7-2; cdr3_nt: TGTGCCAGCAGCCGGACTATTTACGAGCAGTACTTC; cdr3_aa: CASSRTIYEQYF
clone_size: -; j_call: TRBJ2-1; d_call: -; v_call: TRBV7-2; cdr3_nt: TGTGCCAGCAGGCCACAGGGCTATGAGCAGTTCTTC; cdr3_aa: CASRPQGYEQFF
clone_size: -; j_call: TRBJ1-5; d_call: -; v_call: TRBV25-1; cdr3_nt: TGTGCCAGCAGTGAACCAGGGTACGGCAATCAGCCCCAGCATTTT; cdr3_aa: CASSEPGYGNQPQHF
clone_size: -; j_call: TRBJ1-5; d_call: -; v_call: TRBV6-5; cdr3_nt: TGTGCCAGCAGCCCCGGGAAGTCCAATCAGCCCCAGCATTTT; cdr3_aa: CASSPGKSNQPQHF
clone_size: -; j_call: TRBJ2-7; d_call: -; v_call: TRBV27; cdr3_nt: TGTGCCAGCAGGGAAGGGGGGACAGCTCTCTACGAGCAGTACTTC; cdr3_aa: CASREGGTALYEQYF
clone_size: few; j_call: TRBJ2-3; d_call: -; v_call: TRBV5-1; cdr3_nt: TGCGCCAGCAACCTAGTAAACCCACGCCCTAGCACAGATACGCAGTATTTT; cdr3_aa: CASNLVNPRPSTDTQYF
clone_size: -; j_call: TRBJ2-2; d_call: TRBD1; v_call: TRBV7-9; cdr3_nt: TGTGCCAGCACCTCGGGACAGGGAGAACTGTTTTTT; cdr3_aa: CASTSGQGELFF
clone_size: -; j_call: TRBJ1-3; d_call: -; v_call: TRBV5-4; cdr3_nt: TGTGCCAGCAGCTTGGGTGGACAGCACTCTGGAAACACCATATATTTT; cdr3_aa: CASSLGGQHSGNTIYF
clone_size: -; j_call: TRBJ2-3; d_call: TRBD2; v_call: TRBV7-9; cdr3_nt: TGTGCCAGCAATCGACGGGGCGGGAGGGGAGATACGCAGTATTTT; cdr3_aa: CASNRRGGRGDTQYF
clone_size: -; j_call: TRBJ2-3; d_call: -; v_call: TRBV28; cdr3_nt: TGTGCCAGCAGGCCGGGTCTCGGCACAGATACGCAGTATTTT; cdr3_aa: CASRPGLGTDTQYF
clone_size: -; j_call: TRBJ2-7; d_call: TRBD2; v_call: TRBV6-1; cdr3_nt: TGTGCCAGCAGTGGGACTAGCGGGAGATACGAGCAGTACTTC; cdr3_aa: CASSGTSGRYEQYF
clone_size: -; j_call: TRBJ2-7; d_call: -; v_call: TRBV27; cdr3_nt: TGTGCCAGCAGTGCCTCAGACAGGCTGCTGGTCGCCGAGCAGTACTTC; cdr3_aa: CASSASDRLLVAEQYF
clone_size: -; j_call: TRBJ1-2; d_call: -; v_call: TRBV6-5; cdr3_nt: TGTGCCAGCAGTGGGGGGTTCGGCTATGGCTACACCTTC; cdr3_aa: CASSGGFGYGYTF
clone_size: -; j_call: TRBJ2-1; d_call: -; v_call: TRBV19; cdr3_nt: TGTGCCAGTTGGGATGGGGGGAGCTCCTACAATGAGCAGTTCTTC; cdr3_aa: CASWDGGSSYNEQFF
clone_size: -; j_call: TRBJ1-5; d_call: -; v_call: TRBV21-1; cdr3_nt: TGTGCCAGCAGCAAAGATCGGGACAGGGGATCCGGCAATCAGCCCCAGCATTTT; cdr3_aa: CASSKDRDRGSGNQPQHF
clone_size: -; j_call: TRBJ2-1; d_call: TRBD2; v_call: TRBV2; cdr3_nt: TGTGCCAGCAAGGAGACTAGCGGGAGAGTTTCCTACAATGAGCAGTTCTTC; cdr3_aa: CASKETSGRVSYNEQFF
clone_size: -; j_call: TRBJ1-2; d_call: -; v_call: TRBV5-1; cdr3_nt: TGCGCCAGCAGCTTGAACAGGGACGGCTCGAACTATGGCTACACCTTC; cdr3_aa: CASSLNRDGSNYGYTF